This note documents a single T cell receptor beta chain sequence. The source of the sample is a study of T cells in Graves' hyperthyroidism and ophthalmopathy. Amplification yielded TCR beta CDR3 regions, with RNA transcripts as the source. Primed by the HTBI set, a first-round RT-PCR was run on the TCR CDR3. MiXCR, applied by TCRdb to the multiplex PCR reads, yields one record per CDR3 protein. The repertoire holds a few hundred thousand distinct CDR3 sequences, about a sixth seen once, with about 7% in the top ten. V was cut by 0 bases and J by 4 bases, with 20 bases left in between. The CDR3 has 17 amino acids. In germline, CDR1 is GTSNPN, CDR2 SVGIG (reference sequence).

This sequence joins TRBV30 and TRBJ2-3; TRBD2 is a possible D gene (5 bases). The TCR originated in a woman under 40 with Graves' hyperthyroidism. The sample consisted of blood. For the CDR3, the DNA is TGTGCCTGGAGTGTGGGAGTCCGGGCCTTTGGGGCAGATACGCAGTATTTT. Amino acid sequence: CAWSVGVRAFGADTQYF.